This entry is about one TCR beta chain. Its antigen is currently unknown. The record originates from a study of shared clonotypes between healthy human individuals. General study results and limits: In a few donors, about 5% of naive CD4 clonotypes appeared in common. Investigators expected sequencing depth to affect clonotype sharing among donors.

Naive CD8 cells lacked CD45RO and underwent positive selection for CCR7, leaving out terminally differentiated effector memory CD45RA+ cells. Among the donors, all were Caucasian adults who lived in Nashville, Tennessee. This CDR3 has 12 residues. Trimming pared 3 bases from V and 7 bases from J, leaving 5 bases between. Germline V CDR1 and CDR2: SGHDT, YYEEEE. TCRdb's table, derived via immunoSEQ multiplex PCR, lists solely in-frame clones and lacks some. The sample carries approximately 650,000 clones, roughly 96% recorded once. The clonotype was recovered from a woman aged 25 to 39 in good health. Sequenced material: naive CD8+ T cells sorted from blood. The gene calls are TRBV5-6 and TRBJ1-6; D call uncertain. The CDR3 nucleotides are TGTGCCAGCAGCTGGGAGAATTCACCCCTCCACTTT. It specifies CASSWENSPLHF.